This T cell receptor beta chain was recovered during a study of cytomegalovirus exposure and HLA in healthy donors. Study results and caveats: High specificity and sensitivity for cytomegalovirus status were reported for the classifier. Cytomegalovirus association was listed for 164 TCR beta chains.

About this clone: As yet, its antigen is unknown.

Using immunoSEQ multiplex PCR, the repertoire was profiled, and TCRdb retains in-frame clones only, with some absent. Here the sample spans some 330,000 clones, just over 85% being singletons. The V and J ends lost 0 bases and 5 bases respectively, with 24 bases between them. Germline-derived CDR1 and CDR2 are SGHDT and YYEEEE. This CDR3 is built from 18 residues. The approximately 120-subject validation cohort, separate from the 666-subject first cohort, included the donors. The receptor was derived from a woman younger than 30 in good health and CMV-seronegative. The rearrangement uses TRBV5-6 and TRBJ2-7, with a possible D match to TRBD1 (5 bases). What was sequenced was PBMCs. Here the CDR3 reads CASSLGLRIYAGLDEQYF. In DNA form, the CDR3 reads TGTGCCAGCAGCTTGGGTCTCCGTATTTACGCAGGGTTGGACGAGCAGTACTTC.